A single sample is the source of the 19 T cell receptor beta chains below, sequenced in a study of blood T cells in healthy people across ages (dated by TCRdb to 2014 to 2015). Libraries came from 5' RACE. These reads were obtained on an Illumina HiSeq 2500. A second PCR of about 6 to 11 cycles was run with a J-beta primer mix and a sample-barcoded 5' primer. TCRdb itself trimmed the public reads at Q25 with fastp, ran MiXCR and retained productive beta chains. Rows matching on CDR3 protein sequence are summarized as one entry with the most common DNA and genes. For this sample the table gives under 2,000,000 distinct CDR3 sequences, of which around 50% were detected only once. The ten largest clones take up 2.1% of the sample. The sequenced material came from blood. The receptors stem from a woman in her 40s in good health.

The sample holds a few counts of this clonotype. The genes are TRBV11-2 and TRBJ2-1, with 7 bases identical to TRBD2. Germline V gene data show CDR1 as SGHAT and CDR2 as FQNNGV. V shed 6 bases, J shed 3 bases, and the junction held 11 bases outside the gene matches. The CDR3 length is 16 residues. The CDR3 region is CASSFRALAVYNEQFF. CDR3 nucleotide sequence: TGTGCCAGCAGTTTTAGGGCGCTAGCGGTCTACAATGAGCAGTTCTTC.

The chain has TRBV12-3 or TRBV12-4 and TRBJ2-5; TRBD1 is a possible D gene (5 bases). The CDR3 spans 15 residues. Trimming took 3 bases from V and 2 from J, leaving 13 bases between them. As DNA, the CDR3 is TGTGCCAGCAGTTTTGTGGGGCTAGAGCAAGAGACCCAGTACTTC. Translated, it gives CASSFVGLEQETQYF.

This clonotype was counted only a few times. This rearrangement joins TRBV20-1 to TRBJ2-3; D gene ambiguous. The CDR3 is 11 residues long. Trimming left V 2 bases short and J 4 bases short, with 4 bases between. Germline CDR1 reads DFQATT; CDR2 reads SNEGSKA (reference sequence). CDR3 protein: CSARFADTQYF. CDR3 coding DNA: TGCAGTGCTAGATTCGCAGATACGCAGTATTTT.

This clonotype occurred a few times. V and J are TRBV5-1 and TRBJ2-7; 7 positions agree with TRBD2. Germline-derived CDR1 and CDR2 are SGHRS and YFSETQ. The CDR3 has 15 residues. J gave up 6 bases and V 3 bases, and 12 bases lay outside the gene matches. The CDR3: CASSWGWLAAGEQYF. CDR3 nucleotide sequence: TGCGCCAGCAGCTGGGGTTGGCTAGCGGCCGGCGAGCAGTACTTC.

This chain connects TRBV6-5 to TRBJ2-3; 7 bases are a match to TRBD1. The CDR3 extends over 16 amino acids. Looked up from germline, CDR1 is MNHEY and CDR2 is SVGAGI. The junction had 9 bases not matched to a gene; V was cut back by 4 bases and J by 2 bases. DNA of the CDR3: TGTGCCAGCAGTTCAACCGTGACAGGGCCCACAGATACGCAGTATTTT. Its protein product is CASSSTVTGPTDTQYF.

The chain joins TRBV29-1 to TRBJ1-2; 12 positions agree with TRBD1. The CDR3 has 16 residues. The junction had 10 bases not matched to a gene; V was cut back by 4 bases and J by 4 bases. Per the germline V gene, CDR1 is SQVTM and CDR2 is ANQGSEA. CDR3 DNA sequence: TGCAGCGTTGGTCGGGACAGGGGGCGAGAAGGCTATGGCTACACCTTC. Translating it yields CSVGRDRGREGYGYTF.

This clonotype appeared a single time. This rearrangement joins TRBV5-6 to TRBJ2-2, with D unresolved. Looked up from germline, CDR1 is SGHDT and CDR2 is YYEEEE. With 2 bases removed from V and 0 bases from J, the gap between germline ends came to 11 bases. CDR3 size: 16 residues. The CDR3 spells CASSFRAVSNTGELFF. The CDR3 DNA follows: TGTGCCAGCAGCTTTAGAGCCGTTTCGAACACCGGGGAGCTGTTTTTT.

This chain connects TRBV27 to TRBJ2-4; 9 bases line up with TRBD1. With V trimmed by 7 bases and J by 4 bases, 8 bases remained unmatched. Germline V gives CDR1 MNHEY, CDR2 SMNVEV (reference sequence). The CDR3 spans 15 residues. The CDR3 DNA reads TGTGCCAGCACCCGGACCGGGACAGGGAAAAACATTCAGTACTTC. Encoded protein: CASTRTGTGKNIQYF.

This clonotype was detected once. A junction boundary mismatches the germline segment, possibly from a read error. The chain has TRBV7-3 and TRBJ2-1, with D perhaps matching TRBD2 (5 bases). The V gene's germline CDR1 is SGHTA and CDR2 FQGTGA. The length of the CDR3 is 15 residues. CDR3 residues: CASSLSGGKYNEQLF. CDR3 bases: TGTGCCAGCAGCCTCTCCGGAGGTAAATACAATGAGCAGTTATTC.

Turning to this clonotype: The junction does not match germline at one end; this may be a read error. V gene TRBV5-1 combines with J gene TRBJ1-2; TRBD1 aligns across 8 bases. The CDR3 sequence is 13 residues long. The germline V gene encodes CDR1 SGHRS and CDR2 YFSETQ. The CDR3 loop reads CAGSSQGGYGYTF. CDR3 nucleotides: TGCGCCGGCAGCTCACAGGGGGGCTATGGCTACACCTTC.

The chain has TRBV6-2 or TRBV6-3 and TRBJ2-3; 11 nucleotides line up with TRBD2. V lost 4 bases and J lost 5; bases outside the gene matches: 8. The CDR3 spans 16 residues. CDR1 and CDR2 (germline): MNHEY, SVGEGT. The CDR3 loop reads CASSSHSGGAKDTQYF. The CDR3 nucleotides read TGTGCCAGCAGTTCCCATAGCGGGGGGGCTAAAGATACGCAGTATTTT.

The chain couples TRBV25-1 to TRBJ2-1; D possibly matches TRBD1 or TRBD2 (5 bases each). Germline V gene lookup returns CDR1 MGHDK and CDR2 SYGVNS. V lost 4 bases and J 5 bases, leaving 12 bases between the germline ends. The CDR3 totals 14 residues. CDR3 region: CASSVPGPHNEQFF. The CDR3 bases are TGTGCCAGCAGTGTACCGGGACCCCACAATGAGCAGTTCTTC.

Concerning this clonotype: At one boundary the junction diverges from the germline segment, which might be a read error. The gene calls are TRBV7-7 and TRBJ2-7, with 9 bases identical to TRBD1. The germline V gene has CDR1 SSHAT and CDR2 FNYEAQ (reference sequence). There are 16 residues in the CDR3. The CDR3 coding sequence is TGTGCTAGCAGCTTAGGAGGACAGGGGAGCTCCTACGAGCAGTACTTC. Translation: CASSLGGQGSSYEQYF.

This clonotype is a singleton in its sample. The V and J genes are TRBV20-1 and TRBJ2-5, with 13 bases lining up with TRBD2. Germline V gene sequence: CDR1 DFQATT, CDR2 SNEGSKA (reference sequence). With V trimmed by 2 bases and J by 5 bases, 5 bases remained unmatched. CDR3 size: 15 residues. CDR3 nucleotides: TGCAGTGCTAGAATACTAGCGGGGGGGCGTGAGACCCAGTACTTC. Translating it yields CSARILAGGRETQYF.

The chain has TRBV29-1 and TRBJ2-5, with unresolved D. The end of the DNA is better explained by TRBJ2-1, so the J call may be wrong. This CDR3 has 12 amino acids. CDR1 and CDR2 (germline): SQVTM, ANQGSEA. CDR3 region: CSVSTGQETQFF. The CDR3 DNA is TGCAGCGTTTCAACTGGCCAAGAGACCCAGTTCTTC.

V usage is TRBV7-9 and J usage is TRBJ2-7, with TRBD1 identical over 8 bases. The CDR3 sequence is 15 residues long. The J segment lost 2 bases and the V segment lost 4 bases, leaving 7 bases of the junction unmatched. Germline-derived CDR1 and CDR2 are SEHNR and FQNEAQ (reference sequence). In DNA form, the CDR3 reads TGTGCCAGCAGCTGGACGGGACAGGAACCCTACGAGCAGTACTTC. Translation gives CASSWTGQEPYEQYF.

The V call is TRBV12-5, the J call TRBJ2-1, with 9 bases lining up with TRBD1. The end of the DNA is better explained by TRBJ2-7, so the J call may be wrong. This CDR3 spans 16 amino acids. Germline values: CDR1 LGHNT, CDR2 FRNRAP. CDR3 coding DNA: TGTGCTAGTGTGGGATCGGACAGGGGCGTCTACAATGAGCAGTACTTC. This codes for CASVGSDRGVYNEQYF.

The chain combines TRBV29-1 with TRBJ1-2, with D perhaps matching TRBD1 (6 bases). V was shortened by 6 bases and J by 3 bases, with 17 bases between the two germline ends. The V gene's germline CDR1 is SQVTM and CDR2 ANQGSEA. This CDR3 is built from 14 residues. CDR3 amino acids: CSVNDRDTHYGYTF. For the CDR3, the DNA is TGCAGCGTAAATGACCGGGACACGCACTATGGCTACACCTTC.

The chain recombines TRBV6-4 with TRBJ2-1; 9 bases are shared with TRBD2. The CDR3 is 18 amino acids. V dropped 2 bases and J dropped 3; count of bases not matched to a gene: 11. CDR1 and CDR2 (germline): MRHNA, SNTAGT. CDR3 nucleotide sequence: TGTGCCAGCAGTGACGGTTTCCAGCGGGGGGTGGTCTACAATGAGCAGTTCTTC. Protein sequence: CASSDGFQRGVVYNEQFF.